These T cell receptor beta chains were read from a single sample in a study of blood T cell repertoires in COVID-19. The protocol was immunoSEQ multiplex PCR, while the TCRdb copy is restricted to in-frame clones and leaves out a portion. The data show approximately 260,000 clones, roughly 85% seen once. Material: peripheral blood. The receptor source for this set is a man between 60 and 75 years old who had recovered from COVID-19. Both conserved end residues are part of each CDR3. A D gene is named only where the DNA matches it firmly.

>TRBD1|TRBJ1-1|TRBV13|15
TGTGCCAGCAGCTTAGGGGGACAGTTGAACACTGAAGCTTTCTTT
CASSLGGQLNTEAFF
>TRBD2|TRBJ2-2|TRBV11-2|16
TGTGCCAGCAGGCGATATAGCGGGGTCAACACCGGGGAGCTGTTTTTT
CASRRYSGVNTGELFF
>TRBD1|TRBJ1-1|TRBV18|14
TGTGCCAGCTCACTGGACAGGGGGAACACTGAAGCTTTCTTT
CASSLDRGNTEAFF
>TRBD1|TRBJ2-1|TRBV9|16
TGTGCCAGCAGCGTAGAAGGGGGCGGCTCCTACAATGAGCAGTTCTTC
CASSVEGGGSYNEQFF
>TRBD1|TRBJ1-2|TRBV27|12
TGTGCCAGCAGTTCTGCCCGGGACAGCCTCACCTTC
CASSSARDSLTF
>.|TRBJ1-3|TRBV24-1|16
TGTGCCACCAGTGATTCACTGAAGATCTCTGGAAACACCATATATTTT
CATSDSLKISGNTIYF
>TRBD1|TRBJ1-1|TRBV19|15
TGTGCCAGTAGTATAACCGGGACAGGGAGGCCTGAAGCTTTCTTT
CASSITGTGRPEAFF
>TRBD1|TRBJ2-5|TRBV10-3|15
TGTGCCATCAGTCAACCGGGACAGGGGCGAGAGACCCAGTACTTC
CAISQPGQGRETQYF
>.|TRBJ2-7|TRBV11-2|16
TGTGCCAGCAGCTTAGAACCAGGCCGAAGCTCCTACGAGCAGTACTTC
CASSLEPGRSSYEQYF
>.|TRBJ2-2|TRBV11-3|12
TGTGCCAGCAGCCTTAACACCGGGGAGCTGTTTTTT
CASSLNTGELFF
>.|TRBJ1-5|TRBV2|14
TGTGCCAGCAGGAGGGAGTCGGGCAATCAGCCCCAGCATTTT
CASRRESGNQPQHF
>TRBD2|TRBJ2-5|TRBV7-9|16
TGTGCCAGCAGCACCGGGGGGGCCGCTTCCAGGGAGACCCAGTACTTC
CASSTGGAASRETQYF
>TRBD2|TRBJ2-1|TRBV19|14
TGTGCCAGTAGTAAAGGAGGGGAGGGGCGTATGGGGTTCTTC
CASSKGGEGRMGFF
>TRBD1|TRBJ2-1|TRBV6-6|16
TGTGCCAGCAGTTCCCAGACAGGGAGCTCCTACAATGAGCAGTTCTTC
CASSSQTGSSYNEQFF
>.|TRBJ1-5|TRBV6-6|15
TGTGCCACTTCCGGAGGGACGATTGGCAATCAGCCCCAGCATTTT
CATSGGTIGNQPQHF
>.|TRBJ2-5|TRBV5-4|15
TGTGCCAGCAGCGGGGGCCTGGCCAGGGTGGAGACCCAGTACTTC
CASSGGLARVETQYF
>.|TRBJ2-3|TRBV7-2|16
TGTGCCAGCAGCTTAGGCCCCTACCCCCGGGCAGATACGCAGTATTTT
CASSLGPYPRADTQYF
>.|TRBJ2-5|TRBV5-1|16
TGCGCCAGCAGCCTAACAGGGTTCGGTCCAAGAGAGACCCAGTACTTC
CASSLTGFGPRETQYF
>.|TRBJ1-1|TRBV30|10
TGTGCCCTCCTCCAAAGGGGGGCTTTCTTT
CALLQRGAFF
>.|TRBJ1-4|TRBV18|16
TGTGCCAGCTCAACAGGGTTTGTTGCAACTAATGAAAAACTGTTTTTT
CASSTGFVATNEKLFF
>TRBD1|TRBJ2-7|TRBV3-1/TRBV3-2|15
TGTGCCAGCAGCCACGTGACAGGGGCCTCCTACGAGCAGTACTTC
CASSHVTGASYEQYF
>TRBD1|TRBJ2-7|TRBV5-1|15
TGCGCCAGCAGCCAACCGGGACAGGGGTCCCACGAGCAGTACTTC
CASSQPGQGSHEQYF
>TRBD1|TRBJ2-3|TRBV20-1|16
TGCAGTGCTAGTCCCGTTTGGGACAGTTTCACAGATACGCAGTATTTT
CSASPVWDSFTDTQYF
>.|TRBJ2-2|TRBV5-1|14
TGCGCCAGCAGCTTGACACAAAACACCGGGGAGCTGTTTTTT
CASSLTQNTGELFF
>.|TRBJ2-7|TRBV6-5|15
TGTGCCACAACTTCTCGGGGAACGGACTCCTACGAGCAGTACTTC
CATTSRGTDSYEQYF
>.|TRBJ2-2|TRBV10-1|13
TGCGCCAGCAGTGCGAGACATAGCGGGGAGCTGTTTTTT
CASSARHSGELFF